Following are 29 T cell receptor beta chains from one sample sequenced in a study of blood T cell repertoires in COVID-19. TCRdb's table, derived via immunoSEQ multiplex PCR, lists solely in-frame clones and lacks some. This table has 310,000 or so clones, 70% to 90% appearing once. Source material: peripheral blood. The receptors stem from a man aged 65 to 79 with acute or convalescent COVID-19.

The chain couples TRBV10-3 to TRBJ2-2; a weak D match, TRBD2 (6 bases). The CDR3 is made up of 15 amino acids. Trimming stripped 3 bases from V and 6 bases from J, with 14 bases between. The germline CDR1 and CDR2 sequences are ENHRY and SYGVKD. DNA for the CDR3: TGTGCCATCAGTGATAGGACTGGGGGGTCCGGGGAGCTGTTTTTT. It is translated as CAISDRTGGSGELFF.

The CDR3, as DNA: TGTGCCAGCAGCTTTGAGACAGGGGAGACCCAGTACTTC. Encoded protein: CASSFETGETQYF. The V call is TRBV11-3, the J call TRBJ2-5; 7 nucleotides match TRBD1. The CDR3 is made up of 13 amino acids. The V gene's germline CDR1 is SGHNT and CDR2 YENEEA. The trim removed 3 bases at V and 5 bases at J, leaving 3 bases unmatched.

The V call is TRBV29-1, the J call TRBJ2-7; D might be TRBD2 (5 bases). Trimming took 5 bases from V and 5 from J, leaving 13 bases between them. Germline loops: CDR1 SQVTM, CDR2 ANQGSEA. The CDR3 covers 12 residues. CDR3 residues: CSVSFNGDEQYF. CDR3 bases: TGCAGCGTTTCCTTTAACGGGGACGAGCAGTACTTC.

The V call is TRBV5-1, the J call TRBJ2-5; 7 nucleotides match TRBD2. The CDR3 sequence is 14 residues long. CDR1 SGHRS and CDR2 YFSETQ come from the germline V gene. The trim removed 4 bases at V and 5 bases at J, leaving 8 bases unmatched. CDR3 sequence: CASSRGVTVETQYF. In nucleotides, the CDR3 is TGCGCCAGCAGCCGGGGGGTAACGGTGGAGACCCAGTACTTC.

This clone was detected a few times. CDR3 sequence (DNA): TGTGCCAGCAGTCTGACAGGGGATTTAACTGAAGCTTTCTTT. This sequence encodes CASSLTGDLTEAFF. The V call is TRBV2, the J call TRBJ1-1, with 8 positions matching TRBD1. CDR3 length equals 14 residues. Germline V gene lookup returns CDR1 SNHLY and CDR2 FYNNEI. V shed 5 bases, J shed 5 bases, and the junction held 7 bases outside the gene matches.

Regarding this clone: This CDR3 is also generated by other DNA sequences in the sample. The rearrangement joins TRBV3-1 (or the pseudogene TRBV3-2) to TRBJ2-5; D is possibly TRBD2 (5 bases). With 3 bases removed from V and 4 bases from J, the gap between germline ends came to 9 bases. Germline lookup yields CDR1 LGHDT and CDR2 YNNKEL (reference sequence). The CDR3 is 13 amino acids. CDR3 residues: CASSQGARETQYF. The DNA of the CDR3 is TGTGCCAGCAGCCAGGGAGCTCGAGAGACCCAGTACTTC.

Here the CDR3 reads CASSLGAGGYPGELFF. The CDR3 DNA follows: TGTGCCAGCAGCTTAGGGGCAGGGGGCTACCCCGGGGAGCTGTTTTTT. The rearrangement uses TRBV11-1 and TRBJ2-2, with TRBD1 matching over 8 bases. The CDR3 has 16 residues. V shed 1 base, J shed 6 bases, and the junction held 7 bases outside the gene matches. The germline V gene has CDR1 SGHAT and CDR2 FQDESV (reference sequence).

This clone was observed once. The chain combines TRBV7-7 with TRBJ2-5; 10 positions agree with TRBD1. The CDR3 covers 15 residues. Germline loops: CDR1 SSHAT, CDR2 FNYEAQ (reference sequence). J lost 4 bases, V lost 2 bases, and 4 bases had no gene match. The CDR3 spells CASSLTRDRGETQYF. The CDR3 DNA follows: TGTGCCAGCAGCTTAACCCGGGACAGGGGAGAGACCCAGTACTTC.

This clone was found a few times. The rearrangement links TRBV6-5 to TRBJ1-2; 7 bases align to TRBD1. CDR1 is MNHEY, CDR2 SVGAGI, per germline. V gave up 6 bases and J gave up 8 bases; unmatched junction bases: 12. The CDR3 length is 14 residues. CDR3 sequence (DNA): TGTGCCAGCAGGACGACAGGGACGTCCTGGGGCTACACCTTC. Amino acid sequence: CASRTTGTSWGYTF.

The rearrangement links TRBV11-2 to TRBJ2-2, with D possibly matching TRBD2 (5 bases). The V end lost 5 bases, the J end lost 0 bases, and 10 bases lay between the germline ends. The CDR3 sequence is 15 residues long. Per germline, CDR1 SGHAT and CDR2 FQNNGV. The chain's CDR3 is CASSLRGANTGELFF. For the CDR3, the DNA is TGTGCCAGCAGCCTCCGGGGAGCGAACACCGGGGAGCTGTTTTTT.

This chain links TRBV7-2 with TRBJ1-1; D not resolved. Between the trimmed V and J ends, which lost 6 bases and 2 bases, there was a span of 13 bases. The CDR3 has 14 amino acids. Germline-derived CDR1 and CDR2 are SGHTA and FQGNSA. The CDR3 DNA reads as TGTGCCAGCAGTTTGTACAGAATAAACACTGAAGCTTTCTTT. It yields the protein CASSLYRINTEAFF.

CDR3 loop: CASSLEKLPEAFF. The DNA for the CDR3 is TGTGCCAGCAGTTTAGAGAAGCTTCCTGAAGCTTTCTTT. The V call is TRBV28, the J call TRBJ1-1; D is unresolved. V shed 2 bases and J shed 6 bases, with 10 bases lying between them. CDR3 length equals 13 residues. CDR1 and CDR2 from the germline V gene are MDHEN and SYDVKM.

CDR3 coding DNA: TGCGCCAGCAGCCAACGGCCTGAGGGAGGAGGAGAGACCCAGTACTTC. Its protein is CASSQRPEGGGETQYF. V gene TRBV4-1 combines with J gene TRBJ2-5; D may be TRBD2 (6 bases). CDR1 is MGHRA, CDR2 YSYEKL, per germline. The V and J ends lost 2 bases and 4 bases respectively, with 17 bases between them. CDR3 length: 16 amino acids.

CDR3 loop: CASRTSSADTQYF. CDR3 nucleotides: TGTGCCAGCAGGACTAGCTCGGCAGATACGCAGTATTTT. The genes are TRBV12-3 or TRBV12-4 and TRBJ2-3, with 7 bases identical to TRBD2. With 6 bases clipped from V and 4 bases from J, the junction kept 4 bases outside the gene matches. The CDR3 is 13 amino acids.

The chain employs TRBV7-9 and TRBJ1-4, with 9 bases matching TRBD1. The J segment lost 8 bases and the V segment lost 5 bases, leaving 6 bases of the junction unmatched. CDR1 and CDR2 from the germline V gene are SEHNR and FQNEAQ (reference sequence). The CDR3 has 14 amino acids. CDR3 nucleotides: TGTGCCAGCAGCCTCACAGGGGGCCTCGAAAAACTGTTTTTT. It specifies CASSLTGGLEKLFF.

The J gene is TRBJ1-4, the V gene TRBV7-6; D perhaps matches TRBD1 (5 bases). V lost 0 bases and J 4 bases, leaving 9 bases between the germline ends. The CDR3 runs 15 residues. Germline V CDR1 and CDR2: SGHVS, FNYEAQ. The CDR3 loop reads CASSLAQGINEKLFF. The CDR3 DNA reads as TGTGCCAGCAGCTTAGCGCAGGGAATTAATGAAAAACTGTTTTTT.

The chain has TRBV11-2 and TRBJ2-1, with TRBD2 matching 13 bases. The germline V gene has CDR1 SGHAT and CDR2 FQNNGV. V gave up 1 base and J gave up 1 base; unmatched junction bases: 4. The CDR3 runs 18 residues. The CDR3 loop reads CASSLARGLAGSYNEQFF. CDR3 in DNA: TGTGCCAGCAGCTTAGCCCGGGGACTAGCGGGATCCTACAATGAGCAGTTCTTC.

The V and J genes are TRBV6-5 and TRBJ2-6, with D maybe TRBD1 (6 bases). Germline V lookup: CDR1 MNHEY, CDR2 SVGAGI. V lost 2 bases, J lost 2 bases, and 10 bases lay in between. CDR3 length equals 16 residues. CDR3: CASSYLGGTGANVLTF. CDR3 nucleotide sequence: TGTGCCAGCAGTTACCTAGGGGGTACTGGGGCCAACGTCCTGACTTTC.

The gene calls are TRBV5-6 and TRBJ2-1; 7 bases are a match to TRBD2. The trim removed 6 bases at V and 0 bases at J, leaving 9 bases unmatched. CDR3 length equals 16 residues. The germline CDR1 and CDR2 sequences are SGHDT and YYEEEE. The CDR3 sequence: CASTLLSGNSYNEQFF. CDR3 nucleotide sequence: TGTGCCAGCACCCTCCTAAGCGGGAACTCCTACAATGAGCAGTTCTTC. Full variable domain (rest looked up from reference TRBV5-6 and TRBJ2-1): DAGVTQSPTHLIKTRGQQVTLRCSPKSGHDTVSWYQQALGQGPQFIFQYYEEEERQRGNFPDRFSGHQFPNYSSELNVNALLLGDSALYLCASTLLSGNSYNEQFFGPGTRLTVL.

The chain uses TRBV28 and TRBJ1-2, with D perhaps matching TRBD1 (5 bases). The ends were cut back, 6 bases at V and 5 bases at J, with 13 bases in the middle. This CDR3 is 13 amino acids long. CDR1 MDHEN and CDR2 SYDVKM come from the germline V gene. The CDR3 nucleotides are TGTGCCAGCAGCCGACAGAAACTTTATGGCTACACCTTC. Translated: CASSRQKLYGYTF.

The rearrangement links TRBV7-9 to TRBJ2-5, with D perhaps TRBD2 (7 bases). Trimming stripped 5 bases from V and 5 bases from J, with 15 bases between. Germline CDR1 SEHNR, CDR2 FQNEAQ (reference sequence). The CDR3 is made up of 14 amino acids. CDR3 nucleotides: TGTGCCAGCAGCACGGGGGGTCAGGGGGAGACCCAGTACTTC. Translating it yields CASSTGGQGETQYF.

The gene calls are TRBV9 and TRBJ2-2; a weak D match, TRBD2 (5 bases). Germline lookup yields CDR1 SGDLS and CDR2 YYNGEE. Trimming left V 4 bases short and J 5 bases short, with 15 bases between. The CDR3 is 15 residues long. The CDR3 reads CASSPGDLRTGELFF. As DNA, the CDR3 is TGTGCCAGCAGCCCCGGGGATCTGAGGACCGGGGAGCTGTTTTTT.

This chain connects TRBV12-3 or TRBV12-4 to TRBJ2-2, with unresolved D. The CDR3 has 11 residues. The V and J ends lost 6 bases and 7 bases respectively, with 6 bases between them. CDR3 residues: CASRFIGELFF. For the CDR3, the DNA is TGTGCCAGCAGGTTTATCGGGGAGCTGTTTTTT.

The chain employs TRBV2 and TRBJ1-6; 12 nucleotides agree with TRBD1. The ends lost 6 bases at V and 5 bases at J; junction bases unmatched: 2. There are 15 residues in the CDR3. Germline assignment: CDR1 SNHLY and CDR2 FYNNEI. This chain's CDR3 is CASRGQGADNSPLHF. CDR3 coding DNA: TGTGCCAGCAGGGGACAGGGGGCGGATAATTCACCCCTCCACTTT.

The V gene is TRBV5-4, the J gene TRBJ2-5; 10 bases are a match to TRBD1. Germline lookup yields CDR1 SGHNT and CDR2 YYREEE (reference sequence). V shed 4 bases and J 7 bases; nucleotides not matched to a gene: 10. The CDR3 is 15 amino acids. The CDR3 DNA follows: TGTGCCAGCAGCCCGGGGGACAGGGGTTTTCGGACCCAGTACTTC. Amino acids: CASSPGDRGFRTQYF.

The chain is built from TRBV6-2 or TRBV6-3 and TRBJ2-2, with 7 bases that match TRBD1. The CDR3 is made up of 15 amino acids. Germline values: CDR1 MNHEY, CDR2 SVGEGT. The trim removed 2 bases at V and 8 bases at J, leaving 8 bases unmatched. The CDR3 protein is CASSYLGQQAGELFF. As DNA, the CDR3 is TGTGCCAGCAGTTACCTGGGACAGCAGGCGGGGGAGCTGTTTTTT.

J is TRBJ2-3 and V is TRBV10-1; 9 positions match TRBD2. Trimming took 6 bases from V and 4 from J; bases not matched to a gene: 5. The length of the CDR3 is 14 residues. Germline-derived CDR1 and CDR2 are WNHNN and SYGVQD (reference sequence). Written as DNA, the CDR3 is TGCGCCAGCAGCGTAACTAGCGGGTCAGATACGCAGTATTTT. Protein sequence: CASSVTSGSDTQYF.

This rearrangement joins TRBV7-2 to TRBJ1-2; weak D call: TRBD1 (6 bases). CDR3 length: 14 amino acids. CDR1 is SGHTA, CDR2 FQGNSA, per germline. The V end lost 1 base, the J end lost 7 bases, and 13 bases lay between the germline ends. The CDR3 sequence is CASSLDWGPGGYTF. As DNA, the CDR3 is TGTGCCAGCAGCTTAGACTGGGGGCCTGGTGGCTACACCTTC.

This sequence joins TRBV5-1 and TRBJ2-3; 15 bases map to TRBD2. The V segment lost 2 bases and the J segment 5 bases; nucleotides outside the gene matches: 3. The CDR3 extends over 16 amino acids. Germline CDR1 SGHRS, CDR2 YFSETQ. The CDR3 here is CASSLRTSGRVDTQYF. CDR3 in DNA: TGCGCCAGCAGCTTAAGGACTAGCGGGAGGGTAGATACGCAGTATTTT.